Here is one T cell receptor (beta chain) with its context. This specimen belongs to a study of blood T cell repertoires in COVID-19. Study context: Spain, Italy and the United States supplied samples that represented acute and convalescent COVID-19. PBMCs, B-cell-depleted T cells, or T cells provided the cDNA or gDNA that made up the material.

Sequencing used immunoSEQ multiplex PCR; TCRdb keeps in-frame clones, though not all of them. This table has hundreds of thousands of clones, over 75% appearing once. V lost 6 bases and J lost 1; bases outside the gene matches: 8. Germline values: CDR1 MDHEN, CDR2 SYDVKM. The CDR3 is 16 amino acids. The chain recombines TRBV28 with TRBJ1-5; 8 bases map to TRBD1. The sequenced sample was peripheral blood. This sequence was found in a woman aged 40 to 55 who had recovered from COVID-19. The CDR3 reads CASSFSGGPSNQPQHF. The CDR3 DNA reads TGTGCCAGCAGCTTTTCAGGGGGCCCAAGCAATCAGCCCCAGCATTTT.